Listed here are 30 T cell receptor beta chains from one sample, sequenced in a study of human T cells and chemical hapten exposure (dated by TCRdb to the early 2020s). To prepare the library, RACE was applied. The instrument was a NextSeq 500. TCRdb applied fastp at Q25 and MiXCR to the public reads, then kept only in-frame beta chains. When rows share a CDR3 protein, they turn into one entry using the most common DNA and genes. Within this sample are some 49,000 distinct CDR3 sequences, with about 9% of them counted one time only. The top ten hold 4% to 5.5% of the sample. This sample's time point label indicates: patch test 1, 2 weeks after DPC sensitization. What this sample's treatment or condition label stands for: therapeutic diphenylcyclopropenone sensitization with weekly scalp DPC. Sequencing was performed on whole blood, taken in connection with sensitization to the hapten diphenylcyclopropenone (DPC). These receptors came from a woman aged 50 to 60 with alopecia areata. Some clones in this sample may be carry-over from other donors' samples.

This clonotype was picked up a small number of times. The V gene is TRBV3-1, the J gene TRBJ1-5; D possibly corresponds to TRBD1 (5 bases). Germline V gene sequence: CDR1 LGHDT, CDR2 YNNKEL (reference sequence). V was shortened by 5 bases and J by 3 bases, with 14 bases between the two germline ends. The length of the CDR3 is 15 residues. As DNA, the CDR3 is TGTGCCAGCAGCTCCGGAGGGGCTAACAATCAGCCCCAGCATTTT. This sequence encodes CASSSGGANNQPQHF. The full variable domain, its missing parts supplied by reference TRBV3-1 and TRBJ1-5, is DTAVSQTPKYLVTQMGNDKSIKCEQNLGHDTMYWYKQDSKKFLKIMFSYNNKELIINETVPNRFSPKSPDKAHLNLHINSLELGDSAVYFCASSSGGANNQPQHFGDGTRLSIL.

This clonotype was found many times. The rearrangement joins TRBV3-1 to TRBJ1-5; 7 positions agree with TRBD1. The germline CDR1 and CDR2 sequences are LGHDT and YNNKEL (reference sequence). V lost 5 bases and J lost 0; bases outside the gene matches: 4. The CDR3 is 15 residues long. The CDR3 nucleotides are TGTGCCAGCAGCACAGGGACAGTTAGCAATCAGCCCCAGCATTTT. It specifies CASSTGTVSNQPQHF.

The chain has TRBV12-3 or TRBV12-4 and TRBJ2-1; D ambiguous. CDR3 length: 13 amino acids. Deletions cut 8 bases from V and 0 bases from J, with 8 bases between. The CDR3 sequence is CASVRSSYNEQFF. DNA for the CDR3: TGTGCCAGCGTCAGGAGCTCCTACAATGAGCAGTTCTTC.

This chain links TRBV20-1 with TRBJ1-3; D uncertain. This CDR3 spans 17 amino acids. In germline, CDR1 is DFQATT, CDR2 SNEGSKA (reference sequence). V lost 2 bases and J lost 1, with 18 bases in between. The CDR3 DNA is TGCAGTGCTAGAATCTTCGGCTCTGGAGCTTCTGGAAACACCATATATTTT. This gives the protein CSARIFGSGASGNTIYF.

This clonotype came up a few times. The chain couples TRBV5-1 to TRBJ1-1; D is undetermined. The CDR3 has 13 amino acids. Germline assignment: CDR1 SGHRS and CDR2 YFSETQ. V lost 0 bases to trimming and J lost 5 bases, with 8 bases between them. CDR3 DNA sequence: TGCGCCAGCAGCTTGGCGAGGGAAACTGAAGCTTTCTTT. Translated, it gives CASSLARETEAFF.

This clonotype showed up many times. The chain links TRBV19 to TRBJ2-5; D not resolved. Germline V gene sequence: CDR1 LNHDA, CDR2 SQIVND (reference sequence). V lost 7 bases and J lost 5, with 17 bases in between. The length of the CDR3 is 14 residues. The CDR3 is CASIPDPNRETQYF. The CDR3 nucleotides are TGTGCCAGTATCCCTGACCCGAATCGGGAGACCCAGTACTTC.

In DNA form, the CDR3 reads TGCGCCAGCAGCCAGGTAGCAGGGAATCACGAGCAGTACTTC. Amino acid sequence: CASSQVAGNHEQYF. The V gene is TRBV5-1, the J gene TRBJ2-7, with a possible D match to TRBD1 (5 bases). V lost 4 bases and J lost 5, with 16 bases in between. The CDR3 spans 14 residues. Germline loops: CDR1 SGHRS, CDR2 YFSETQ.

Note on this clonotype: A much larger clone sits a single nucleotide away, making a read error possible. The chain joins TRBV7-2 to TRBJ2-7; D is ambiguous. Germline V gives CDR1 SGHTA, CDR2 FQGNSA. The CDR3 totals 14 residues. The germline V and J ends were trimmed by 2 bases and 3 bases, with 11 bases remaining between them. For the CDR3, the DNA is TGTGCCAGCAGCTTAAGCGACGCCGTCTACGAGCAGTACTTC. It translates to CASSLSDAVYEQYF.

This clonotype was seen a handful of times. This rearrangement joins TRBV11-2 to TRBJ2-4, with 11 bases aligning to TRBD1. This CDR3 region has 15 residues. V shed 5 bases, J shed 7 bases, and the junction held 7 bases outside the gene matches. Germline CDR1 and CDR2: SGHAT and FQNNGV. The CDR3 is CASSPARTGGNIQYF. The CDR3 DNA follows: TGTGCCAGCAGCCCTGCGCGGACAGGGGGCAACATTCAGTACTTC.

This clonotype was seen repeatedly, ten times or more. The chain carries TRBV5-1 and TRBJ1-1, with TRBD1 as a possible D gene (6 bases). The germline V gene has CDR1 SGHRS and CDR2 YFSETQ. The CDR3 spans 13 residues. Trimming removed 6 bases at V and 1 base at J, with 10 bases between. The CDR3 DNA is TGCGCCAGCAATATGGGACAGAACACTGAAGCTTTCTTT. Amino acid sequence: CASNMGQNTEAFF.

This clonotype was picked up many times. The chain is built from TRBV10-3 and TRBJ1-4, with 8 bases lining up with TRBD1. This CDR3 has 15 amino acids. The V and J ends lost 11 bases and 9 bases, in that order; junction bases with no gene match: 17. Looked up from germline, CDR1 is ENHRY and CDR2 is SYGVKD. CDR3 bases: TGTGCCGTCGCCCCCGGGACAGGAAACTCCAAAAAACTGTTTTTT. Its translation is CAVAPGTGNSKKLFF.

V gene TRBV24-1 combines with J gene TRBJ2-1, with 8 nucleotides matching TRBD2. CDR3 length equals 16 residues. Germline loops: CDR1 KGHDR, CDR2 SFDVKD. V lost 3 bases and J lost 3; bases outside the gene matches: 6. This chain's CDR3 is CATSDTREAHYNEQFF. In nucleotides, the CDR3 is TGTGCCACCAGTGATACGCGGGAGGCTCACTACAATGAGCAGTTCTTC.

This clonotype has a count of ten or more. The chain carries TRBV7-2 and TRBJ2-7; TRBD2 agrees at 10 bases. The germline V gene has CDR1 SGHTA and CDR2 FQGNSA. This CDR3 contains 15 residues. V was clipped by 6 bases and J by 4 bases; unmatched bases: 9. The CDR3 loop reads CASRGRSSGSYEQYF. CDR3 bases: TGTGCCAGCAGAGGAAGGTCTAGCGGGAGTTACGAGCAGTACTTC.

This clonotype has a count of ten or more. The CDR3 loop reads CSVEFGGIQETQYF. The CDR3, as DNA: TGCAGCGTTGAATTTGGGGGAATCCAAGAGACCCAGTACTTC. The gene calls are TRBV29-1 and TRBJ2-5; perhaps D is TRBD1 or TRBD2 (5 bases each). The CDR3 consists of 14 residues. Germline values: CDR1 SQVTM, CDR2 ANQGSEA. The germline V and J ends were trimmed by 2 bases and 1 base, with 11 bases remaining between them.

This clonotype was found many times. This rearrangement joins TRBV5-1 to TRBJ2-2, with no clear D. The CDR3 has 16 residues. Deletions cut 0 bases from V and 4 bases from J, with 13 bases between. In germline, CDR1 is SGHRS, CDR2 YFSETQ. The CDR3 region has the DNA TGCGCCAGCAGCTTGGCCGTAGGGTCGGGCACCGGGGAGCTGTTTTTT. Protein: CASSLAVGSGTGELFF.

Ten or more counts support this clonotype. This sequence joins TRBV4-3 and TRBJ1-2; D is unresolved. V lost 0 bases, J lost 6 bases, and 11 bases lay in between. Per the germline V gene, CDR1 is LGHNA and CDR2 is YSLEER. CDR3 size: 14 residues. In nucleotides, the CDR3 is TGCGCCAGCAGCCAAGATATTGGTCGGAATGGCTACACCTTC. Translation gives CASSQDIGRNGYTF.

This clonotype was picked up many times. The chain employs TRBV11-3 and TRBJ2-3; D remains ambiguous. CDR1 is SGHNT and CDR2 is YENEEA in the germline V gene. This CDR3 has 14 amino acids. Trimming shortened V by 4 bases and J by 5 bases, and 13 bases separated the two germline ends. The CDR3 here is CASSSGLSGDTQYF. The CDR3 DNA sequence: TGTGCCAGCAGCTCCGGATTGAGTGGAGATACGCAGTATTTT.

In its sample, this clonotype was seen many times. The chain has TRBV18 and TRBJ1-2; TRBD1 agrees at 8 bases. Germline V gives CDR1 KGHSH, CDR2 LQKENI. The CDR3 is 16 residues long. V lost 3 bases to trimming and J lost 0 bases; unmatched junction nucleotides: 6. CDR3 sequence (DNA): TGTGCCAGCTCACCGAACGCGGGACAGGCTAACTATGGCTACACCTTC. Amino acid sequence: CASSPNAGQANYGYTF.

This clonotype was detected many times. This chain joins TRBV28 and TRBJ1-5; 10 bases line up with TRBD1. The junction had 6 bases not matched to a gene; V was cut back by 8 bases and J by 2 bases. CDR1 is MDHEN and CDR2 is SYDVKM in the germline V gene. The CDR3 extends over 15 amino acids. The CDR3 region has the DNA TGTGCCAGCCGGGGGACAGGGGAGGGCAATCAGCCCCAGCATTTT. It specifies CASRGTGEGNQPQHF.

In this sample, this clonotype turned up many times. This chain connects TRBV29-1 to TRBJ2-7; a weak D match, TRBD2 (7 bases). The CDR3 length is 10 residues. V was shortened by 6 bases and J by 7 bases, with 10 bases between the two germline ends. Germline V gene sequence: CDR1 SQVTM, CDR2 ANQGSEA. The CDR3 here is CSVGGTEQYF. The CDR3, as DNA: TGCAGCGTGGGAGGGACAGAGCAGTACTTC.

This chain uses TRBV6-5 with TRBJ2-5, with 7 positions matching TRBD1. Germline trimming cut 6 bases from V and 0 bases from J; bases unmatched to any gene: 10. CDR1 MNHEY and CDR2 SVGAGI come from the germline V gene. The length of the CDR3 is 16 residues. The CDR3 sequence is CASSQTGQSYQETQYF. For the CDR3, the DNA is TGTGCCAGCAGCCAAACGGGACAGTCGTACCAAGAGACCCAGTACTTC.

This clonotype has a count of ten or more. V and J are TRBV6-4 and TRBJ1-1, with TRBD1 as a possible D gene (6 bases). The CDR3 spans 14 residues. Germline CDR1 and CDR2: MRHNA and SNTAGT. V lost 6 bases and J 0 bases, leaving 11 bases between the germline ends. CDR3 DNA: TGTGCCAGCAGGGACAGCGACATGAACACTGAAGCTTTCTTT. Protein sequence: CASRDSDMNTEAFF.

Ten or more counts support this clonotype. The V call is TRBV5-5, the J call TRBJ1-2; D is possibly TRBD1 (6 bases). CDR3 length: 15 residues. V shed 2 bases and J shed 6 bases, with 17 bases lying between them. CDR1 is SGHKS and CDR2 is YYEKEE in the germline V gene (reference sequence). The DNA of the CDR3 is TGTGCCAGCAGCTTTCTCGCAGGGGAATCAAATGGCTACACCTTC. The encoded protein is CASSFLAGESNGYTF.

This clonotype was counted many times. The chain carries TRBV11-2 and TRBJ2-1; no definite D call. The CDR3 is 11 amino acids. Per germline, CDR1 SGHAT and CDR2 FQNNGV. Trimming removed 2 bases from V and 10 bases from J, with 6 bases in between. The DNA of the CDR3 is TGTGCCAGCAGCTTATATGGGGAGCAGTTCTTC. It specifies CASSLYGEQFF.

This clonotype occurred many times. The rearrangement links TRBV7-9 to TRBJ1-5; D possibly corresponds to TRBD1 (5 bases). V was pared by 7 bases and J by 5 bases, with 15 bases between. The germline V gene has CDR1 SEHNR and CDR2 FQNEAQ (reference sequence). The CDR3 is 14 residues long. CDR3 nucleotide sequence: TGTGCCAGCAACGGGGGGAGGGCGGATCAGCCCCAGCATTTT. As protein: CASNGGRADQPQHF. The full variable domain, its missing parts supplied by reference TRBV7-9 and TRBJ1-5, is DTGVSQNPRHKITKRGQNVTFRCDPISEHNRLYWYRQTLGQGPEFLTYFQNEAQLEKSRLLSDRFSAERPKGSFSTLEIQRTEQGDSAMYLCASNGGRADQPQHFGDGTRLSIL.

The J gene is TRBJ2-7, the V gene TRBV27; 9 nucleotides line up with TRBD1. With 6 bases clipped from V and 7 bases from J, the junction kept 13 bases outside the gene matches. Germline V gene data show CDR1 as MNHEY and CDR2 as SMNVEV (reference sequence). CDR3 length: 15 residues. In DNA form, the CDR3 reads TGTGCCAGCAGCCTGGACCCCAGACAGGGGGGAGAGCAGTACTTC. Amino acids: CASSLDPRQGGEQYF.

This clonotype was seen repeatedly, ten times or more. The chain carries TRBV11-2 and TRBJ2-2; a weak D match, TRBD2 (6 bases). This CDR3 has 15 residues. CDR1 SGHAT and CDR2 FQNNGV come from the germline V gene. The germline V and J ends were trimmed by 5 bases and 8 bases, with 18 bases remaining between them. In DNA form, the CDR3 reads TGTGCCAGCAGCGCCTGGGGACGGGAGTATGGGGAGCTGTTTTTT. Its translation is CASSAWGREYGELFF.

This clonotype was seen a handful of times. The DNA of the CDR3 is TGTGCCAGCAGCTCACCAGGGGATAATGAAAAACTGTTTTTT. Translating gives CASSSPGDNEKLFF. The chain combines TRBV9 with TRBJ1-4; TRBD1 is a possible D gene (6 bases). The germline gives CDR1 SGDLS, CDR2 YYNGEE. This CDR3 comprises 14 residues. The ends were cut back, 4 bases at V and 4 bases at J, with 11 bases in the middle.

This clonotype has a count of ten or more. This sequence joins TRBV7-9 and TRBJ2-3; D is undetermined. Germline CDR1 SEHNR, CDR2 FQNEAQ (reference sequence). Trimming pared 0 bases from V and 2 bases from J, leaving 12 bases between. The CDR3 totals 16 residues. CDR3 in DNA: TGTGCCAGCAGCTTAGCTCTGGGAAGTAACACAGATACGCAGTATTTT. It specifies CASSLALGSNTDTQYF. Supplemented by reference TRBV7-9 and TRBJ2-3, the full variable domain reads DTGVSQNPRHKITKRGQNVTFRCDPISEHNRLYWYRQTLGQGPEFLTYFQNEAQLEKSRLLSDRFSAERPKGSFSTLEIQRTEQGDSAMYLCASSLALGSNTDTQYFGPGTRLTVL.

This chain uses TRBV2 with TRBJ2-1; 12 nucleotides agree with TRBD2. The V gene's germline CDR1 is SNHLY and CDR2 FYNNEI. CDR3 length: 15 amino acids. Trimming removed 6 bases from V and 2 bases from J; junction bases left unmatched: 2. For the CDR3, the DNA is TGTGCCAGCAGCCGGACTAGCGGGACCTACAATGAGCAGTTCTTC. Translating gives CASSRTSGTYNEQFF. Drawing the rest from reference TRBV2 and TRBJ2-1, the complete variable domain is EPEVTQTPSHQVTQMGQEVILRCVPISNHLYFYWYRQILGQKVEFLVSFYNNEISEKSEIFDDQFSVERPDGSNFTLKIRSTKLEDSAMYFCASSRTSGTYNEQFFGPGTRLTVL.